The T cell receptor beta chain described here comes from a study of T cells after yellow fever vaccination. Study as a whole: SMART-Seq v4 Ultra Low Input prepared the low-cell-number fractions.

The study's findings and limits: At around 95% for CD4 and around 91% for CD8, most primary-vaccination clones showed up again after the booster.

MiXCR, run by TCRdb on the 5' RACE reads, gives a single entry per CDR3 protein. The data contain about 240,000 distinct CDR3 sequences, less than 9% of them seen just once; the ten biggest clones take up around 0.9%. The germline V gene encodes CDR1 SGHRS and CDR2 YFSETQ. The CDR3 covers 12 residues. Unmatched junction bases numbered 4, after V lost 5 bases and J lost 8 bases. This clonotype has only a few counts. Antigen unknown. Specimen: CD4+ T cells sorted from PBMCs, collected 15 days after the yellow fever booster vaccination. This TCR was recovered from a man aged 25-45 years who received the YFV17D yellow fever vaccine. This chain uses TRBV5-1 with TRBJ2-3, with TRBD1 matching over 8 bases. CDR3 residues: CASSHTGGTQYF. For the CDR3, the DNA is TGCGCCAGCAGTCATACAGGGGGTACGCAGTATTTT.